This T cell receptor (beta chain) derives from a study of PD-1 blockade in classical Hodgkin lymphoma. Time point described: cycle 4 day 1 (C4D1), after less than seven weeks of nivolumab. In every patient, relapse followed autologous stem cell transplantation, while exposure to brentuximab vedotin differed. Measured with immunoSEQ multiplex PCR; TCRdb has only the in-frame clones, and not every one. The sample holds 25,000 to 35,000 clones, almost 85% seen once. This material consisted of peripheral blood mononuclear cells (PBMCs), taken before the fourth cycle of nivolumab. The TCR originated in a human donor with classical Hodgkin lymphoma.

CDR3 sequence (DNA): TGTGCCAGCAGTTACTCGTACCAGGGCGACTCACCCCTCCACTTT. Residues: CASSYSYQGDSPLHF. The V and J genes are TRBV6-6 and TRBJ1-6, with a possible D match to TRBD1 (5 bases). CDR3 length: 15 residues. Germline assignment: CDR1 MNHNY and CDR2 SVGAGI (reference sequence). Trimming pared 0 bases from V and 10 bases from J, leaving 13 bases between.